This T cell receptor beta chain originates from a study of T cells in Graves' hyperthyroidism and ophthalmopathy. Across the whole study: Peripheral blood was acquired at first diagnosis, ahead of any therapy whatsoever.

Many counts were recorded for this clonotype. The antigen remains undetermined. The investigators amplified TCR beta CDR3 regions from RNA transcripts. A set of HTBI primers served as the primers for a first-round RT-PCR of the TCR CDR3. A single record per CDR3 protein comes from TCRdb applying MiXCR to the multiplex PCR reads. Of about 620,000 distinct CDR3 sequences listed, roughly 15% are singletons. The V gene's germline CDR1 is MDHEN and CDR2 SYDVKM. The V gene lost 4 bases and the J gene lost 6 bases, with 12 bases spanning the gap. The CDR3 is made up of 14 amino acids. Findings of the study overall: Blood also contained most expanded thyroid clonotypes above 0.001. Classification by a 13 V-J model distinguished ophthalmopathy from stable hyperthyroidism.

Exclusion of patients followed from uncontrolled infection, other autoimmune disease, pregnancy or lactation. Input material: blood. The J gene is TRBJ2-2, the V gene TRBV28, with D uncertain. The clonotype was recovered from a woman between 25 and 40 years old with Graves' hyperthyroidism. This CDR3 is CASSSQVASGELFF. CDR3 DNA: TGTGCCAGCAGTTCTCAGGTGGCGTCCGGGGAGCTGTTTTTT.